The 19 T cell receptor beta chains below come from one sample, sequenced in a study of shared clonotypes between healthy human individuals. Profiled with immunoSEQ multiplex PCR; TCRdb holds only in-frame clones, not every one. The sample consists of about 2,100,000 clones, about 92% of them appearing once. CD45RO-negative, CCR7-positively selected cells formed the naive CD8 fraction, excluding terminally differentiated effector memory CD45RA+ cells. Sequencing was carried out using naive CD8+ T cells from PBMCs. These receptors all come from a man aged 18 to 30 in good health. Some clones in this sample may be carry-over from other donors' samples.

On this clone itself: Distinct nucleotide sequences in the sample also encode this CDR3. This CDR3 is CASSVGLAASNEQFF. CDR3 nucleotides: TGTGCCAGCAGCGTAGGGCTAGCGGCCTCGAATGAGCAGTTCTTC. The chain is built from TRBV9 and TRBJ2-1, with 7 bases identical to TRBD2. V shed 0 bases, J shed 7 bases, and the junction held 7 bases outside the gene matches. CDR1 SGDLS and CDR2 YYNGEE come from the germline V gene. This CDR3 region has 15 residues. The full variable domain, rest sourced from reference TRBV9 and TRBJ2-1, is DSGVTQTPKHLITATGQRVTLRCSPRSGDLSVYWYQQSLDQGLQFLIQYYNGEERAKGNILERFSAQQFPDLHSELNLSSLELGDSALYFCASSVGLAASNEQFFGPGTRLTVL.

Remarks on this clone: Within the sample, other DNA sequences also encode this same CDR3. This sequence joins TRBV6-5 and TRBJ1-5; the match to TRBD1 covers 8 bases. Per the germline V gene, CDR1 is MNHEY and CDR2 is SVGAGI. CDR3 length: 14 residues. The trim removed 2 bases at V and 7 bases at J, leaving 4 bases unmatched. The CDR3 reads CASSYGQGVQPQHF. DNA of the CDR3: TGTGCCAGCAGTTACGGACAGGGTGTACAGCCCCAGCATTTT.

The genes are TRBV14 and TRBJ2-3; TRBD2 matches 8 bases. The CDR3 runs 16 residues. The V gene's germline CDR1 is SGHDN and CDR2 FVKESK. With V trimmed by 1 base and J by 1 base, 4 bases remained unmatched. CDR3 loop: CASSQAPGRGTDTQYF. The CDR3 DNA is TGTGCCAGCAGCCAAGCCCCCGGGAGGGGCACAGATACGCAGTATTTT.

J is TRBJ1-1 and V is TRBV19; 7 bases line up with TRBD1. The junction had 4 bases not matched to a gene; V was cut back by 3 bases and J by 3 bases. The CDR3 contains 14 residues. Germline-derived CDR1 and CDR2 are LNHDA and SQIVND (reference sequence). This CDR3 reads CASSMTQGYTEAFF. CDR3 DNA: TGTGCCAGTAGTATGACACAGGGGTACACTGAAGCTTTCTTT.

The gene calls are TRBV7-9 and TRBJ2-1, with D maybe TRBD2 (5 bases). Germline values: CDR1 SEHNR, CDR2 FQNEAQ (reference sequence). V was trimmed by 5 bases and J by 14 bases, leaving 10 bases between them. The CDR3 runs 10 residues. CDR3 in DNA: TGTGCCAGCAGCATGAGGGAAGAGTTCTTC. This codes for CASSMREEFF.

This clone was seen only a few times. V usage is TRBV7-8 and J usage is TRBJ2-4; D is possibly TRBD1 (6 bases). Per germline, CDR1 SGHVS and CDR2 FQNEAQ. This CDR3 is built from 16 residues. Trimming took off 5 bases at V and 0 bases at J, with 14 bases between the two ends. CDR3 coding DNA: TGTGCCAGCAGCCCACATCGACAGGAAGCCAAAAACATTCAGTACTTC. It is translated as CASSPHRQEAKNIQYF.

The genes are TRBV27 and TRBJ1-1; D may be TRBD1 (5 bases). Per germline, CDR1 MNHEY and CDR2 SMNVEV (reference sequence). This CDR3 has 14 amino acids. The V gene lost 4 bases and the J gene lost 6 bases, with 15 bases spanning the gap. This chain's CDR3 is CASSSQGYNAEAFF. CDR3 coding DNA: TGTGCCAGCAGTTCCCAGGGATATAACGCTGAAGCTTTCTTT.

The V and J genes are TRBV7-9 and TRBJ1-2; TRBD1 might be the D (5 bases). Germline loops: CDR1 SEHNR, CDR2 FQNEAQ (reference sequence). This CDR3 is 15 amino acids long. V was cut by 5 bases and J by 4 bases, with 17 bases left in between. Here the CDR3 DNA reads TGTGCCAGCAGCGCCCAGGGTACCCTCTTCTATGGCTACACCTTC. Translation gives CASSAQGTLFYGYTF. The full variable domain, completed using reference TRBV7-9 and TRBJ1-2, is DTGVSQNPRHKITKRGQNVTFRCDPISEHNRLYWYRQTLGQGPEFLTYFQNEAQLEKSRLLSDRFSAERPKGSFSTLEIQRTEQGDSAMYLCASSAQGTLFYGYTFGSGTRLTVV.

The V and J genes are TRBV4-2 and TRBJ2-7, with 8 bases fitting TRBD2. With V trimmed by 4 bases and J by 4 bases, 6 bases remained unmatched. Germline V gene sequence: CDR1 LGHNA, CDR2 YNFKEQ. CDR3 length: 14 residues. CDR3 sequence reads: CASSPGTREYEQYF. CDR3 nucleotide sequence: TGTGCCAGCAGCCCCGGGACTAGAGAATACGAGCAGTACTTC.

CDR3 in amino acids: CASSEAQGSVEKLFF. Here the CDR3 DNA reads TGTGCCAGCAGTGAAGCACAGGGGTCGGTTGAAAAACTGTTTTTT. The V call is TRBV6-1, the J call TRBJ1-4; 7 bases are a match to TRBD1. The germline gives CDR1 MNHNS, CDR2 SASEGT. J lost 7 bases, V lost 0 bases, and 5 bases had no gene match. The CDR3 sequence is 15 residues long.

This clone showed up just once. This sequence joins TRBV27 and TRBJ2-1; a possible D gene is TRBD1 (5 bases). There are 14 residues in the CDR3. Trimming removed 11 bases from V and 7 bases from J, with 21 bases in between. The germline V gene has CDR1 MNHEY and CDR2 SMNVEV (reference sequence). Here the CDR3 reads CACRVGPTQNEQFF. CDR3 bases: TGTGCCTGCCGGGTGGGGCCAACCCAGAATGAGCAGTTCTTC.

V usage is TRBV9 and J usage is TRBJ1-4; 9 bases fit TRBD1. The CDR3 is 15 amino acids. Looked up from germline, CDR1 is SGDLS and CDR2 is YYNGEE. The junction had 8 bases not matched to a gene; V was cut back by 4 bases and J by 7 bases. Written as DNA, the CDR3 is TGTGCCAGCAGCCCATGGACAGGGGAGGGTGAAAAACTGTTTTTT. Translating it yields CASSPWTGEGEKLFF. Full variable domain (rest looked up from reference TRBV9 and TRBJ1-4): DSGVTQTPKHLITATGQRVTLRCSPRSGDLSVYWYQQSLDQGLQFLIQYYNGEERAKGNILERFSAQQFPDLHSELNLSSLELGDSALYFCASSPWTGEGEKLFFGSGTQLSVL.

The chain carries TRBV11-3 and TRBJ2-1; possibly TRBD1 or TRBD2 for D (5 bases each). Trimming removed 5 bases at V and 13 bases at J, with 15 bases between. The CDR3 spans 12 residues. The germline V gene encodes CDR1 SGHNT and CDR2 YENEEA. CDR3 sequence reads: CASSPRDGSQFF. The CDR3 DNA follows: TGTGCCAGCAGCCCCCGGGACGGATCTCAGTTCTTC. Full variable domain (outside the CDR3, taken from reference TRBV11-3 and TRBJ2-1): EAGVVQSPRYKIIEKKQPVAFWCNPISGHNTLYWYLQNLGQGPELLIRYENEEAVDDSQLPKDRFSAERLKGVDSTLKIQPAELGDSAVYLCASSPRDGSQFFGPGTRLTVL.

DNA for the CDR3: TGTGCCAGCTCACCAGGGACAGATACCTATGGCTACACCTTC. Translated, it gives CASSPGTDTYGYTF. The V call is TRBV18, the J call TRBJ1-2; TRBD1 matches 7 bases. The CDR3 runs 14 residues. V gave up 2 bases and J gave up 4 bases; unmatched junction bases: 4. CDR1 and CDR2 from the germline V gene are KGHSH and LQKENI.

V is TRBV9 and J is TRBJ2-1; 8 bases are a match to TRBD2. Germline V lookup: CDR1 SGDLS, CDR2 YYNGEE. V lost 0 bases and J lost 9; bases outside the gene matches: 20. The CDR3 loop spans 19 amino acids. In nucleotides, the CDR3 is TGTGCCAGCAGCGTAGCTACAAGGGACGGGAGGGCATCTGGGGGTGAGCAGTTCTTC. Translation gives CASSVATRDGRASGGEQFF.

The DNA for the CDR3 is TGTGCCAGCAGTTTATCCCCGGGAGGGGAGACCCAGTACTTC. Translation: CASSLSPGGETQYF. The chain has TRBV27 and TRBJ2-5; 8 bases align to TRBD2. The CDR3 extends over 14 amino acids. V shed 0 bases, J shed 5 bases, and the junction held 2 bases outside the gene matches. From germline, CDR1 is MNHEY and CDR2 SMNVEV (reference sequence).

The V call is TRBV15, the J call TRBJ2-7; no firm D call. V was cut by 0 bases and J by 2 bases, with 8 bases left in between. CDR3 size: 14 residues. Per germline, CDR1 LNHNV and CDR2 YYDKDF (reference sequence). The CDR3 loop is CATSRDKVTYEQYF. The CDR3 nucleotides are TGTGCCACCAGCAGAGATAAAGTTACCTACGAGCAGTACTTC.

The chain is built from TRBV27 and TRBJ2-7; D might be TRBD2 (6 bases). Trimming took 2 bases from V and 5 from J, leaving 10 bases between them. The CDR3 spans 13 residues. The germline V gene has CDR1 MNHEY and CDR2 SMNVEV (reference sequence). The DNA of the CDR3 is TGTGCCAGCAGTTTACTAGCGTCCCACGAGCAGTACTTC. Its translation: CASSLLASHEQYF.

The V gene is TRBV6-5, the J gene TRBJ2-1; 8 bases are a match to TRBD1. The CDR3 is 16 amino acids. Germline loops: CDR1 MNHEY, CDR2 SVGAGI. The V and J ends lost 4 bases and 1 base, in that order; junction bases with no gene match: 6. The CDR3 sequence is CASSSSDRESYNEQFF. The CDR3 coding sequence is TGTGCCAGCAGTTCCTCGGACAGGGAGTCCTACAATGAGCAGTTCTTC.